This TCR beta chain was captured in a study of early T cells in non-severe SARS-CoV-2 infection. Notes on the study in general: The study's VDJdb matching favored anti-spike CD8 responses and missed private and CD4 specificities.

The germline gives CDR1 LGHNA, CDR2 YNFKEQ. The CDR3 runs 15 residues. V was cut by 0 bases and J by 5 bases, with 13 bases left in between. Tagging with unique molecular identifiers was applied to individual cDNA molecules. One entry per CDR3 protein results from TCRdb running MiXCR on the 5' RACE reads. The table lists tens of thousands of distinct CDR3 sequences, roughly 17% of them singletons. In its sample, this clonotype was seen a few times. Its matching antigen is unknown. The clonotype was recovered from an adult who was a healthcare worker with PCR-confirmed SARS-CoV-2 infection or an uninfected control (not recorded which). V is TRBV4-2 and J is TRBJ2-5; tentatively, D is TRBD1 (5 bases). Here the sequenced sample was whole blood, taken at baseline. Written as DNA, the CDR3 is TGTGCCAGCAGCCAAGAAGGGGCGCTGGGGGAGACCCAGTACTTC. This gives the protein CASSQEGALGETQYF.